This entry lists 32 T cell receptor beta chains sequenced from one sample in a study of shared clonotypes between healthy human individuals. TCRdb's copy holds only in-frame clones and misses some; the assay was immunoSEQ multiplex PCR. The sample lists approximately 2.1 million clones; approximately 93% were seen once. Specimen: naive CD4+ T cells from PBMCs. Regarding subset: CD45RA+ positively selected. Receptor source: a man younger than 35 in good health. Some clones in this sample may be carry-over from other donors' samples.

The rearrangement uses TRBV6-6 and TRBJ1-1; D ambiguous. CDR3 length: 14 amino acids. V was shortened by 4 bases and J by 0 bases, with 9 bases between the two germline ends. Looked up from germline, CDR1 is MNHNY and CDR2 is SVGAGI (reference sequence). DNA for the CDR3: TGTGCCAGCAGTTGGGCTGTGATGAACACTGAAGCTTTCTTT. Its protein is CASSWAVMNTEAFF.

The chain links TRBV19 to TRBJ2-3; 7 bases fit TRBD1. In germline, CDR1 is LNHDA, CDR2 SQIVND (reference sequence). V lost 11 bases to trimming and J lost 2 bases; unmatched junction nucleotides: 13. The length of the CDR3 is 15 residues. The CDR3 here is CAVSERGHYTDTQYF. In DNA form, the CDR3 reads TGTGCCGTATCCGAGAGGGGGCATTACACAGATACGCAGTATTTT.

The gene calls are TRBV25-1 and TRBJ1-1, with 10 nucleotides matching TRBD1. The germline V gene has CDR1 MGHDK and CDR2 SYGVNS. The ends lost 8 bases at V and 6 bases at J; junction bases unmatched: 6. There are 13 residues in the CDR3. The CDR3 DNA reads TGTGCCAGCGGCCGGGACAGGGGCTCTGAAGCTTTCTTT. As protein: CASGRDRGSEAFF. Variable domain in full (rest from reference TRBV25-1 and TRBJ1-1): EADIYQTPRYLVIGTGKKITLECSQTMGHDKMYWYQQDPGMELHLIHYSYGVNSTEKGDLSSESTVSRIRTEHFPLTLESARPSHTSQYLCASGRDRGSEAFFGQGTRLTVV.

In regard to this clone: One end of the junction fails to match germline, which may point to a read error. J is TRBJ1-2 and V is TRBV6-1; D unclear. The CDR3 is made up of 12 amino acids. Germline V gene data show CDR1 as MNHNS and CDR2 as SASEGT. This CDR3 reads CASTLARVEPLF. CDR3 in DNA: TGTGCCAGCACTTTAGCGCGCGTTGAACCTCTATTC.

The CDR3 loop is CASSLVEPGQPQHF. The CDR3 region has the DNA TGTGCCAGCAGTTTAGTGGAACCGGGTCAGCCCCAGCATTTT. This chain uses TRBV28 with TRBJ1-5; D not certain. Trimming removed 2 bases at V and 6 bases at J, with 11 bases between. Germline V gives CDR1 MDHEN, CDR2 SYDVKM. The CDR3 totals 14 residues. Combining the CDR3 with reference TRBV28 and TRBJ1-5 gives the whole variable domain DVKVTQSSRYLVKRTGEKVFLECVQDMDHENMFWYRQDPGLGLRLIYFSYDVKMKEKGDIPEGYSVSREKKERFSLILESASTNQTSMYLCASSLVEPGQPQHFGDGTRLSIL.

To note about this clone: Additional DNA sequences in this sample encode the identical CDR3. CDR3 residues: CASSQDRPDTQYF. The CDR3 DNA sequence: TGCGCCAGCAGCCAAGATCGCCCAGATACGCAGTATTTT. This chain uses TRBV4-3 with TRBJ2-3; no firm D call. V was trimmed by 0 bases and J by 4 bases, leaving 5 bases between them. The germline V gene encodes CDR1 LGHNA and CDR2 YSLEER. The CDR3 has 13 amino acids.

In regard to this clone: The sample has other DNA sequences that encode this CDR3 too. The gene calls are TRBV5-6 and TRBJ2-3; D possibly corresponds to TRBD2 (6 bases). V was pared by 5 bases and J by 0 bases, with 13 bases between. This CDR3 region has 15 residues. CDR1 and CDR2 from the germline V gene are SGHDT and YYEEEE. The DNA of the CDR3 is TGTGCCAGCAGTTCGGGAGCGGTTAGCACAGATACGCAGTATTTT. As protein: CASSSGAVSTDTQYF. Variable domain in full (rest from reference TRBV5-6 and TRBJ2-3): DAGVTQSPTHLIKTRGQQVTLRCSPKSGHDTVSWYQQALGQGPQFIFQYYEEEERQRGNFPDRFSGHQFPNYSSELNVNALLLGDSALYLCASSSGAVSTDTQYFGPGTRLTVL.

The chain joins TRBV21-1 to TRBJ1-3; the D call of TRBD1 is as the table states it, not checked on the DNA. TRBV21-1 is recorded as a pseudogene. The CDR3 has 17 amino acids. The CDR3 region is CASRRSGTGRTGNTIYF. The CDR3 DNA reads TGTGCCAGCAGGCGATCGGGGACAGGGAGGACTGGAAACACCATATATTTT.

The rearrangement uses TRBV30 and TRBJ1-5; no firm D call. Germline V gene sequence: CDR1 GTSNPN, CDR2 SVGIG (reference sequence). The CDR3 is 16 amino acids. Trimming took off 0 bases at V and 2 bases at J, with 14 bases between the two ends. CDR3: CAWSVSAGRGNQPQHF. The CDR3 nucleotides are TGTGCCTGGAGTGTATCCGCAGGTCGGGGCAATCAGCCCCAGCATTTT.

The CDR3 bases are TGTGCCAGCAGTTTATCGGGAACCGGGGAGCAGTACTTC. Its protein product is CASSLSGTGEQYF. The V call is TRBV27, the J call TRBJ2-7, with no clear D. The CDR3 spans 13 residues. CDR1 and CDR2 (germline): MNHEY, SMNVEV (reference sequence). V lost 0 bases and J lost 7, with 10 bases in between.

The chain joins TRBV15 to TRBJ1-3; D remains unclear. The germline V and J ends were trimmed by 0 bases and 8 bases, with 8 bases remaining between them. The length of the CDR3 is 13 residues. From germline, CDR1 is LNHNV and CDR2 YYDKDF (reference sequence). CDR3 amino acids: CATSRDWRDTIYF. CDR3 nucleotides: TGTGCCACCAGCAGAGATTGGAGGGACACCATATATTTT.

This chain links TRBV7-2 with TRBJ2-5, with no clear D. The CDR3 runs to 15 residues. V was cut by 7 bases and J by 2 bases, with 17 bases left in between. Per the germline V gene, CDR1 is SGHTA and CDR2 is FQGNSA. The CDR3 spells CASTLRRQPQETQYF. The CDR3 nucleotides read TGTGCCAGCACCCTAAGAAGACAACCACAAGAGACCCAGTACTTC.

This sequence joins TRBV19 and TRBJ2-1; the match to TRBD2 covers 7 bases. The J segment lost 10 bases and the V segment lost 3 bases, leaving 12 bases of the junction unmatched. The CDR3 covers 15 residues. Germline CDR1 is LNHDA and CDR2 is SQIVND (reference sequence). The CDR3 region has the DNA TGTGCCAGTAGTATGGGTAAGAGTAGCGGGCCCGAGCAGTTCTTC. As protein: CASSMGKSSGPEQFF.

The CDR3 region has the DNA TGTGCCTGGAGTAGAAGGCATGAGCAGTTCTTC. Translated, it gives CAWSRRHEQFF. The chain joins TRBV30 to TRBJ2-1; no reliable D call. V gave up 2 bases and J gave up 8 bases, with 7 bases separating them. The CDR3 contains 11 residues. From germline, CDR1 is GTSNPN and CDR2 SVGIG (reference sequence). Based on the CDR3 plus reference TRBV30 and TRBJ2-1, the full variable domain is SQTIHQWPATLVQPVGSPLSLECTVEGTSNPNLYWYRQAAGRGLQLLFYSVGIGQISSEVPQNLSASRPQDRQFILSSKKLLLSDSGFYLCAWSRRHEQFFGPGTRLTVL.

V usage is TRBV9 and J usage is TRBJ2-2, with 7 bases matching TRBD1. This CDR3 comprises 16 residues. Germline CDR1 reads SGDLS; CDR2 reads YYNGEE. With V trimmed by 0 bases and J by 6 bases, 8 bases remained unmatched. This CDR3 reads CASSVGGGASAGELFF. CDR3 coding DNA: TGTGCCAGCAGCGTAGGAGGGGGCGCGAGTGCCGGGGAGCTGTTTTTT.

The chain couples TRBV7-9 to TRBJ2-3; D remains ambiguous. The CDR3 spans 15 residues. Germline loops: CDR1 SEHNR, CDR2 FQNEAQ (reference sequence). The V end was cut by 5 bases, the J end by 14 bases, with 26 bases between. The CDR3 protein is CASSPSLKTAKFRYF. In DNA, the CDR3 is TGTGCCAGCAGCCCCTCGTTGAAAACGGCCAAGTTTCGGTATTTT.

The chain combines TRBV7-6 with TRBJ2-2; TRBD2 might be the D (6 bases). The length of the CDR3 is 13 residues. The germline V and J ends were trimmed by 5 bases and 6 bases, with 10 bases remaining between them. Germline V gives CDR1 SGHVS, CDR2 FNYEAQ. The CDR3 region has the DNA TGTGCCAGCAGCCCCCCGGGGGCCGGGGAGCTGTTTTTT. Translation: CASSPPGAGELFF.

CDR3 nucleotide sequence: TGTGCCAGCAGTTACTTGGGGGCAGGGCAAGAGACCCAGTACTTC. Translation gives CASSYLGAGQETQYF. V gene TRBV6-5 combines with J gene TRBJ2-5; D possibly corresponds to TRBD1 (6 bases). V was shortened by 1 base and J by 2 bases, with 11 bases between the two germline ends. The CDR3 extends over 15 amino acids. CDR1 is MNHEY, CDR2 SVGAGI, per germline.

This clone showed up just a few times. The DNA of the CDR3 is TGTGCCAGCAGCCAAGAATCAAGTCTAAGGGGAGCTTTCTTT. It encodes CASSQESSLRGAFF. This sequence joins TRBV4-2 and TRBJ1-1; D perhaps matches TRBD1 (5 bases). Per the germline V gene, CDR1 is LGHNA and CDR2 is YNFKEQ. V was shortened by 0 bases and J by 10 bases, with 15 bases between the two germline ends. This CDR3 comprises 14 residues.

The chain carries TRBV5-4 and TRBJ1-1; D perhaps matches TRBD1 (6 bases). The V end was cut by 4 bases, the J end by 3 bases, with 16 bases between. The CDR3 contains 15 residues. Germline V lookup: CDR1 SGHNT, CDR2 YYREEE (reference sequence). CDR3 sequence reads: CASSGRQETYTEAFF. CDR3 DNA sequence: TGTGCCAGCAGCGGCAGACAGGAAACTTACACTGAAGCTTTCTTT.

The V call is TRBV6-5, the J call TRBJ2-7; D remains ambiguous. V lost 3 bases, J lost 2 bases, and 11 bases lay in between. The CDR3 loop spans 14 amino acids. Germline CDR1 is MNHEY and CDR2 is SVGAGI. This CDR3 reads CASSYSRETYEQYF. Here the CDR3 DNA reads TGTGCCAGCAGTTATTCGAGAGAGACCTACGAGCAGTACTTC.

The chain is built from TRBV7-9 and TRBJ1-2; no reliable D call. Germline assignment: CDR1 SEHNR and CDR2 FQNEAQ (reference sequence). V gave up 11 bases and J gave up 3 bases, with 13 bases separating them. The CDR3 covers 12 residues. The CDR3, as DNA: TGTGCCGAGTCCCGGGATGACTATGGCTACACCTTC. It yields the protein CAESRDDYGYTF.

About this clone: Other DNA sequences in the sample encode the same CDR3. The CDR3 DNA reads TGCAGTGCTTCTGCGCAGTTCTTC. Residues: CSASAQFF. This chain joins TRBV20-1 and TRBJ2-1; D uncertain. This CDR3 is 8 amino acids long. Germline V gene lookup returns CDR1 DFQATT and CDR2 SNEGSKA (reference sequence). V was trimmed by 5 bases and J by 12 bases, leaving 5 bases between them.

The chain joins TRBV4-1 to TRBJ2-7; either TRBD1 or TRBD2 may fit D (5 bases each). Germline CDR1 reads MGHRA; CDR2 reads YSYEKL. Trimming removed 3 bases at V and 0 bases at J, with 9 bases between. The CDR3 is made up of 14 amino acids. The CDR3 bases are TGCGCCAGCAGCCAGGGGGACGGCTCCTACGAGCAGTACTTC. This codes for CASSQGDGSYEQYF.

V usage is TRBV28 and J usage is TRBJ2-1; tentatively, D is TRBD1 (6 bases). The germline V and J ends were trimmed by 3 bases and 6 bases, with 12 bases remaining between them. The CDR3 covers 14 residues. Germline V gene sequence: CDR1 MDHEN, CDR2 SYDVKM. The CDR3 spells CASSFWTVSNEQFF. The DNA for the CDR3 is TGTGCCAGCAGTTTCTGGACAGTCTCCAATGAGCAGTTCTTC. Full variable domain (missing parts from reference TRBV28 and TRBJ2-1): DVKVTQSSRYLVKRTGEKVFLECVQDMDHENMFWYRQDPGLGLRLIYFSYDVKMKEKGDIPEGYSVSREKKERFSLILESASTNQTSMYLCASSFWTVSNEQFFGPGTRLTVL.

With respect to this clone: Distinct nucleotide sequences in the sample also encode this CDR3. The chain links TRBV7-3 to TRBJ2-2, with a weak D call TRBD1 (6 bases). Trimming stripped 2 bases from V and 5 bases from J, with 12 bases between. CDR1 SGHTA and CDR2 FQGTGA come from the germline V gene. The CDR3 covers 15 residues. The CDR3 coding sequence is TGTGCCAGCAGCTTAGGGGGCACAGCGACCGGGGAGCTGTTTTTT. It specifies CASSLGGTATGELFF. The whole variable domain, filled in from reference TRBV7-3 and TRBJ2-2, reads GAGVSQTPSNKVTEKGKYVELRCDPISGHTALYWYRQSLGQGPEFLIYFQGTGAADDSGLPNDRFFAVRPEGSVSTLKIQRTERGDSAVYLCASSLGGTATGELFFGEGSRLTVL.

V usage is TRBV19 and J usage is TRBJ1-1; TRBD1 aligns across 7 bases. Germline CDR1 reads LNHDA; CDR2 reads SQIVND (reference sequence). V gave up 6 bases and J gave up 1 base; unmatched junction bases: 8. This CDR3 region has 15 residues. The CDR3: CASSPRTGQNTEAFF. CDR3 nucleotides: TGTGCCAGTAGCCCAAGGACAGGACAGAACACTGAAGCTTTCTTT. Based on the CDR3 plus reference TRBV19 and TRBJ1-1, the full variable domain is DGGITQSPKYLFRKEGQNVTLSCEQNLNHDAMYWYRQDPGQGLRLIYYSQIVNDFQKGDIAEGYSVSREKKESFPLTVTSAQKNPTAFYLCASSPRTGQNTEAFFGQGTRLTVV.

The chain joins TRBV7-9 to TRBJ1-4, with 8 nucleotides matching TRBD1. V gave up 1 base and J gave up 5 bases; unmatched junction bases: 6. CDR1 is SEHNR and CDR2 is FQNEAQ in the germline V gene (reference sequence). The CDR3 runs to 16 residues. The CDR3 coding sequence is TGTGCCAGCAGCTTAGGGGGGACAGGTGCCAATGAAAAACTGTTTTTT. It yields the protein CASSLGGTGANEKLFF.

Concerning this clone itself: Other DNA variants within this sample encode the same CDR3. The chain employs TRBV6-5 and TRBJ1-1; D may be TRBD1 (5 bases). V lost 6 bases and J 0 bases, leaving 11 bases between the germline ends. Per the germline V gene, CDR1 is MNHEY and CDR2 is SVGAGI. The CDR3 consists of 14 residues. The CDR3 loop is CASSRDSLNTEAFF. For the CDR3, the DNA is TGTGCCAGCAGCCGCGACAGCTTGAACACTGAAGCTTTCTTT.

The V gene is TRBV2, the J gene TRBJ2-5; D gene ambiguous. V was shortened by 6 bases and J by 0 bases, with 5 bases between the two germline ends. Germline V lookup: CDR1 SNHLY, CDR2 FYNNEI. The CDR3 is 12 residues long. The CDR3 sequence: CASRTYQETQYF. The CDR3 DNA follows: TGTGCCAGCAGAACGTACCAAGAGACCCAGTACTTC.

The chain joins TRBV2 to TRBJ1-4; D might be TRBD1 (5 bases). This CDR3 has 15 residues. Per the germline V gene, CDR1 is SNHLY and CDR2 is FYNNEI. Trimming took 4 bases from V and 5 from J, leaving 14 bases between them. CDR3 DNA: TGTGCCAGCAGTGTAGGGGACGTAGAGAATGAAAAACTGTTTTTT. It specifies CASSVGDVENEKLFF. The full variable domain, its missing parts supplied by reference TRBV2 and TRBJ1-4, is EPEVTQTPSHQVTQMGQEVILRCVPISNHLYFYWYRQILGQKVEFLVSFYNNEISEKSEIFDDQFSVERPDGSNFTLKIRSTKLEDSAMYFCASSVGDVENEKLFFGSGTQLSVL.

This clone turned up a few times. V is TRBV15 and J is TRBJ1-2, with 9 bases lining up with TRBD1. The CDR3 loop spans 16 amino acids. J lost 8 bases, V lost 3 bases, and 13 bases had no gene match. Germline V CDR1 and CDR2: LNHNV, YYDKDF (reference sequence). The DNA for the CDR3 is TGTGCCACCAGCAGGGCCCCGAGGGACAGGGCGGTAGGCTACACCTTC. Protein sequence: CATSRAPRDRAVGYTF. Supplemented by reference TRBV15 and TRBJ1-2, the full variable domain reads DAMVIQNPRYQVTQFGKPVTLSCSQTLNHNVMYWYQQKSSQAPKLLFHYYDKDFNNEADTPDNFQSRRPNTSFCFLDIRSPGLGDTAMYLCATSRAPRDRAVGYTFGSGTRLTVV.